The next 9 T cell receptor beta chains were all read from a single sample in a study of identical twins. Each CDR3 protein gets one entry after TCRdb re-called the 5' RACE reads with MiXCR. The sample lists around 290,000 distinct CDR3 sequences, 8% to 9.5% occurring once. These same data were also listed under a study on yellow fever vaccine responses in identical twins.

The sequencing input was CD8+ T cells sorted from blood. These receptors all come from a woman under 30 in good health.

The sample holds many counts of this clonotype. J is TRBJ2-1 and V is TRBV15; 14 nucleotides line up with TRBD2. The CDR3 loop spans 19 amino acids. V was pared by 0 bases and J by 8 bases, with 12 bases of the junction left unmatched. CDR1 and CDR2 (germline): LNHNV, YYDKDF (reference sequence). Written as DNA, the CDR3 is TGTGCCACCAGCAGAGATCCGTCTTGGACTAGCGGGGGGCTTTATGAGCAGTTCTTC. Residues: CATSRDPSWTSGGLYEQFF.

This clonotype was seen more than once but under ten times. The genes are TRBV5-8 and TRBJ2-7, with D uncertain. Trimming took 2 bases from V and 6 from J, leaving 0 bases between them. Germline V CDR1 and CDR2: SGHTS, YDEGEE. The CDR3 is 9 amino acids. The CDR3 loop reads CASSFEQYF. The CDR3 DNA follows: TGTGCCAGCAGCTTCGAGCAGTACTTC.

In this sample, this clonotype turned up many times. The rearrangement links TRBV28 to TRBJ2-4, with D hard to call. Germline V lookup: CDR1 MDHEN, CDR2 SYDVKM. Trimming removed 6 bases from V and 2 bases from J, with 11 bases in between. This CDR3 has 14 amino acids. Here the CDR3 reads CASSPLVTKNIQYF. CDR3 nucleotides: TGTGCCAGCAGCCCCCTGGTTACCAAAAACATTCAGTACTTC.

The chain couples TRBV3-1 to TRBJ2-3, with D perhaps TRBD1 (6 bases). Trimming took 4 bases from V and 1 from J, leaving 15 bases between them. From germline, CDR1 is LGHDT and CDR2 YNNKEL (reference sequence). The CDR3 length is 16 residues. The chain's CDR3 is CASSLRTVQGTDTQYF. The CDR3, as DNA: TGTGCCAGCAGCCTGAGGACAGTGCAGGGCACAGATACGCAGTATTTT.

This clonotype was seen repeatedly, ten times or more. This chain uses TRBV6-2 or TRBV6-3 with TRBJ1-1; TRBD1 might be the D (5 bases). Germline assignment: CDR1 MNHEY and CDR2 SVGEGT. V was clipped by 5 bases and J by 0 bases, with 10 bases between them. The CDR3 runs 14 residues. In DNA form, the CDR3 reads TGTGCCAGCAGTCCGACAGAGCTGAACACTGAAGCTTTCTTT. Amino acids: CASSPTELNTEAFF.

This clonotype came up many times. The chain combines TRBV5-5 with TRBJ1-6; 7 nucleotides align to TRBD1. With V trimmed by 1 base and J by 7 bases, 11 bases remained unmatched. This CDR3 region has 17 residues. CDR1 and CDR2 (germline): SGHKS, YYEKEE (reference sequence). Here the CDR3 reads CASSLRTTGQINSPLHF. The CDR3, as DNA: TGTGCCAGCAGCTTGCGCACAACGGGACAGATCAATTCACCCCTCCACTTT.

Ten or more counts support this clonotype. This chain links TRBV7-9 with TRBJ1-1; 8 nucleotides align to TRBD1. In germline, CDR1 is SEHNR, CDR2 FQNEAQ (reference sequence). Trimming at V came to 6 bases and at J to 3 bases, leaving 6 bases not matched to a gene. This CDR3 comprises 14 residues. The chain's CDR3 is CASSKPTGDTEAFF. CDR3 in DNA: TGTGCCAGCAGTAAACCGACAGGGGACACTGAAGCTTTCTTT. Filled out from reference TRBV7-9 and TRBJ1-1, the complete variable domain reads DTGVSQNPRHKITKRGQNVTFRCDPISEHNRLYWYRQTLGQGPEFLTYFQNEAQLEKSRLLSDRFSAERPKGSFSTLEIQRTEQGDSAMYLCASSKPTGDTEAFFGQGTRLTVV.

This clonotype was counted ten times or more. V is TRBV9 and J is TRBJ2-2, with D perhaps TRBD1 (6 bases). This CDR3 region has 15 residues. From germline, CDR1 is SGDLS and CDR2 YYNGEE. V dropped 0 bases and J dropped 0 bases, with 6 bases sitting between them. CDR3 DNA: TGTGCCAGCAGCGTAGCAGGGGCGAACACCGGGGAGCTGTTTTTT. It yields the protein CASSVAGANTGELFF.

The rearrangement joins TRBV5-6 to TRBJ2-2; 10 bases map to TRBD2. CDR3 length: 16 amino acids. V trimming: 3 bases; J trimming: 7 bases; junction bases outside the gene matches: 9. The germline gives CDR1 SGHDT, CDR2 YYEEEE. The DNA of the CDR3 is TGTGCCAGCAGCTCGGGACTAGCGATACATGGCGGGGAGCTGTTTTTT. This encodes CASSSGLAIHGGELFF.